This T cell receptor (beta chain) came from a study of blood T cell repertoires in COVID-19 (dated by TCRdb to the early 2020s). About the full investigation: Collaborator samples came from the United States, Italy and Spain and covered acute and convalescent phases of COVID-19. The repertoires were released in a freely available public database meant as a resource for research on the immune response to SARS-CoV-2. The material from the prospective study consisted of cDNA or gDNA derived from T cells, B-cell-depleted T cells, or PBMCs. The dataset comprised deeply sampled blood TCRbeta repertoires from subjects exposed to, actively infected with, or recovered from COVID-19. The samples were drawn from the first 160 participants of the ongoing ImmuneRACE study and from about 1,200 subjects provided by 6 global collaborators. Nearly every sample came with metadata listing a de-identified subject ID, COVID-19 status, age in years and sex. Where available, HLA class I and class II types were taken from metadata supplied by the sample provider and were not determined by assay-based typing. Results and caveats for the whole study, not just this receptor: How much clinical and demographic metadata was included differed by source and by participant, and the metadata was provided uncurated.

Participants in the prospective study were enrolled through a virtual design, were aged about 18 to 100 years, and lived in roughly 24 United States geographic areas. Cohort assignment in the prospective study relied on participant-reported clinical history from a screening survey and a study questionnaire. Recovered participants in ImmuneRACE Cohort 3 were defined as having two consecutive negative NP/OP PCR tests, clearance from a healthcare professional, or resolution of symptoms. Mobile phlebotomists in the prospective study collected whole blood, serum and a nasopharyngeal or oropharyngeal swab from every participant. Additional blood draws and questionnaires over a roughly two-month period could optionally be provided by prospective study participants. Before DNA extraction, blood samples from the prospective study were shipped at room temperature or frozen. The CDR3 numbers 14 residues from cysteine through phenylalanine. This entry keeps only the CDR3 DNA: 42 bases, framed from base 1. CDR1 and CDR2 are read off the germline V gene as SGHRS and YFSETQ. Between the V and J ends, shortened by 7 bases and 2 bases respectively, the junction contains 15 bases.

TCRbeta CDR3 regions were amplified from genomic DNA by means of the immunoSEQ Assay, a bias-controlled multiplex PCR. The study's own analysis went as follows. The number of nucleated cells in each sample was estimated by amplification of reference gene primers within the assay. To quantify the absolute abundance of each unique TCRbeta CDR3 rearrangement, sequence reads were collapsed and filtered. Productive Simpson clonality was computed per sample as the square root of Simpson's diversity index over productive rearrangements. TCRdb stores this immuneACCESS table with in-frame sequences only. Part of the clones is absent; in the studies checked, under half of the shortfall reflects unresolved V genes, and no reason is known for the rest. V and J calls and clone size come straight from that table; D and trimming were deduced from the DNA. Recorded for this sample are roughly 500,000 clones; less than 90% of them occurred a single time. The ten largest clones capture under 9.5% of the sample.

On this clone: Which antigen it targets is not known. No much larger clonotype is one base removed from it; base qualities were not supplied.

The V and J segments used are TRBV5-1 and TRBJ1-1; TRBD1 might be the D gene, on 6 matching bases. Material: PBMCs or T cells enriched from blood (not recorded which). The TCR comes from a woman aged 55 to 70 who had recovered from COVID-19. The nucleotide sequence is TGCGCCAGCCGATATAAGGACAGCAACACTGAAGCTTTCTTT. It translates to CASRYKDSNTEAFF.